Presented here are 16 T cell receptor beta chains from one specimen sequenced in a study of blood T cell repertoires in COVID-19. Data came from immunoSEQ multiplex PCR; TCRdb stores just in-frame clones and leaves some out. The sample yields 150,000 to 200,000 clones, 88% seen once. The sample was peripheral blood. The receptors here all came from a human donor in a cohort sampled during active COVID-19.

The CDR3 DNA is TGTGCCAGCTCACCCGGGACAGGGGAGTCCTACGAGCAGTACTTC. It is translated as CASSPGTGESYEQYF. The chain uses TRBV18 and TRBJ2-7, with 10 nucleotides matching TRBD1. With V trimmed by 3 bases and J by 1 base, 3 bases remained unmatched. Germline V lookup: CDR1 KGHSH, CDR2 LQKENI. The CDR3 totals 15 residues.

J is TRBJ2-5 and V is TRBV12-3 or TRBV12-4; D might be TRBD1 (6 bases). V was pared by 4 bases and J by 9 bases, with 15 bases between. This CDR3 spans 13 amino acids. CDR3 DNA: TGTGCCAGCAGTTCCCGGACAGTGCGGGCCCAGTACTTC. Its protein product is CASSSRTVRAQYF.

V gene TRBV30 combines with J gene TRBJ1-6; TRBD1 matches at 7 bases. V lost 4 bases, J lost 6 bases, and 3 bases stayed unmatched. The germline V gene encodes CDR1 GTSNPN and CDR2 SVGIG (reference sequence). The CDR3 is made up of 13 amino acids. CDR3 in DNA: TGTGCCTGGAATGACAGGGCTAATTCACCCCTCCACTTT. Residues: CAWNDRANSPLHF.

The V and J genes are TRBV29-1 and TRBJ1-4; D not resolved. CDR3 length: 13 amino acids. The V gene lost 7 bases and the J gene lost 3 bases, with 12 bases spanning the gap. Germline values: CDR1 SQVTM, CDR2 ANQGSEA. Here the CDR3 DNA reads TGCAGCGCTCGAGGGTTGCCTAATGAAAAACTGTTTTTT. Its protein is CSARGLPNEKLFF. The complete variable domain, with remaining parts taken from reference TRBV29-1 and TRBJ1-4, reads SAVISQKPSRDICQRGTSLTIQCQVDSQVTMMFWYRQQPGQSLTLIATANQGSEATYESGFVIDKFPISRPNLTFSTLTVSNMSPEDSSIYLCSARGLPNEKLFFGSGTQLSVL.

The chain recombines TRBV15 with TRBJ1-1; a possible D gene is TRBD1 (5 bases). Per the germline V gene, CDR1 is LNHNV and CDR2 is YYDKDF (reference sequence). The CDR3 is 13 amino acids. Between the trimmed V and J ends, which lost 5 bases and 0 bases, there was a span of 7 bases. The CDR3 loop reads CATSATVNTEAFF. The CDR3 DNA is TGTGCCACCAGCGCGACAGTGAACACTGAAGCTTTCTTT.

This clone has only one observation. V gene TRBV7-9 combines with J gene TRBJ2-1; 8 bases are a match to TRBD1. Germline V gene lookup returns CDR1 SEHNR and CDR2 FQNEAQ (reference sequence). J gave up 4 bases and V 5 bases, and 16 bases lay outside the gene matches. This CDR3 has 18 amino acids. CDR3 sequence (DNA): TGTGCCAGCAGCCCCGAATTTAGGACAGGGAAAGCTTACAATGAGCAGTTCTTC. It encodes CASSPEFRTGKAYNEQFF.

This chain connects TRBV5-1 to TRBJ2-5; TRBD1 agrees at 10 bases. The CDR3 extends over 16 amino acids. Trimming at V came to 0 bases and at J to 4 bases, leaving 6 bases not matched to a gene. The V gene's germline CDR1 is SGHRS and CDR2 YFSETQ. CDR3 DNA sequence: TGCGCCAGCAGCTTGGGAGACAGGGGGCGCGGAGAGACCCAGTACTTC. It codes for CASSLGDRGRGETQYF.

This clone was detected only once. The chain carries TRBV5-1 and TRBJ2-1; TRBD1 agrees at 10 bases. Germline CDR1 is SGHRS and CDR2 is YFSETQ. This CDR3 comprises 16 residues. The junction had 5 bases not matched to a gene; V was cut back by 1 base and J by 4 bases. The CDR3 loop is CASSLSGTGVYNEQFF. The DNA of the CDR3 is TGCGCCAGCAGCTTGAGTGGGACAGGGGTATACAATGAGCAGTTCTTC.

The V and J genes are TRBV5-1 and TRBJ2-7; 8 bases match TRBD1. The CDR3 contains 14 residues. Germline values: CDR1 SGHRS, CDR2 YFSETQ. The ends lost 3 bases at V and 4 bases at J; junction bases unmatched: 6. The CDR3 nucleotides read TGCGCCAGCAGCTCCCAGGGGGCGGATTACGAGCAGTACTTC. Protein product: CASSSQGADYEQYF.

The rearrangement links TRBV30 to TRBJ1-2; the D gene is possibly TRBD1 (6 bases). Trimming left V 5 bases short and J 12 bases short, with 16 bases between. Germline CDR1 and CDR2: GTSNPN and SVGIG (reference sequence). This CDR3 spans 11 amino acids. CDR3 protein: CAWSFQGIDTF. Written as DNA, the CDR3 is TGTGCCTGGTCTTTTCAGGGGATCGACACCTTC. The full variable domain, with the rest looked up from reference TRBV30 and TRBJ1-2, is SQTIHQWPATLVQPVGSPLSLECTVEGTSNPNLYWYRQAAGRGLQLLFYSVGIGQISSEVPQNLSASRPQDRQFILSSKKLLLSDSGFYLCAWSFQGIDTFGSGTRLTVV.

The rearrangement joins TRBV2 to TRBJ2-7; 8 bases are a match to TRBD1. The CDR3 has 16 amino acids. The trim removed 7 bases at V and 0 bases at J, leaving 11 bases unmatched. The V gene's germline CDR1 is SNHLY and CDR2 FYNNEI. In DNA form, the CDR3 reads TGTGCCAGCACCCAGGGGGCGGACCCCAGCTCCTACGAGCAGTACTTC. Encoded protein: CASTQGADPSSYEQYF.

Concerning this clone: At one end the junction does not follow the germline gene, possibly because of a read error. The J gene is TRBJ2-1, the V gene TRBV7-7; a possible D gene is TRBD1 (6 bases). The CDR3 contains 15 residues. CDR1 and CDR2 from the germline V gene are SSHAT and FNYEAQ (reference sequence). CDR3 sequence reads: CASSFGRGNHNEQFF. The CDR3 DNA reads TGTGCTAGCAGCTTTGGCAGGGGAAATCACAATGAGCAGTTCTTC.

The rearrangement joins TRBV2 to TRBJ2-1; D gene uncertain. V gave up 3 bases and J gave up 8 bases, with 14 bases separating them. The CDR3 covers 14 residues. Per germline, CDR1 SNHLY and CDR2 FYNNEI. CDR3 nucleotide sequence: TGTGCCAGCAGTGAGCCCAACCCCCGGTATGAGCAGTTCTTC. It encodes CASSEPNPRYEQFF.

J is TRBJ2-7 and V is TRBV3-1 (or the pseudogene TRBV3-2), with TRBD1 as a possible D gene (6 bases). From germline, CDR1 is LGHDT and CDR2 YNNKEL (reference sequence). CDR3 length: 18 residues. Deletions cut 2 bases from V and 2 bases from J, with 22 bases between. CDR3 loop: CASSQIRDFMGAPYEQYF. In DNA form, the CDR3 reads TGTGCCAGCAGCCAAATCCGGGATTTTATGGGGGCTCCCTACGAGCAGTACTTC.

The V call is TRBV5-1, the J call TRBJ1-2; 11 positions agree with TRBD1. Germline CDR1 is SGHRS and CDR2 is YFSETQ. J was trimmed by 3 bases and V by 3 bases; bases with no gene match: 7. This CDR3 comprises 16 residues. The CDR3 DNA reads TGCGCCAGCAGCTCGTACCGGGACAGGGGGGACTATGGCTACACCTTC. Translated: CASSSYRDRGDYGYTF.

The V and J genes are TRBV12-3 or TRBV12-4 and TRBJ1-2; the match to TRBD1 covers 7 bases. The CDR3 length is 13 residues. Trimming removed 5 bases from V and 3 bases from J; junction bases left unmatched: 3. The CDR3 nucleotides read TGTGCCAGCAGTCGAGGACAGGACTATGGCTACACCTTC. Translated: CASSRGQDYGYTF.